These 16 T cell receptor beta chains were sequenced from one sample in a study of cytomegalovirus exposure and HLA in healthy donors. The PCR employed 60 Vbeta primers together with 13 Jbeta primers. The assay was immunoSEQ multiplex PCR, and TCRdb's table has in-frame clones only and misses some. There are around 120,000 clones in the sample; about four fifths occur only once, and more than 1.5% lies in the top ten. Sequenced material: PBMCs. The source of these receptors is a man aged 18 to 35 in good health and CMV-seronegative.

This sequence joins TRBV9 and TRBJ2-5, with TRBD1 as a possible D gene (7 bases). The V end was cut by 4 bases, the J end by 11 bases, with 30 bases between. Germline V gives CDR1 SGDLS, CDR2 YYNGEE. The CDR3 spans 17 residues. CDR3 sequence (DNA): TGTGCCAGCAGCTCAAGAGGAGGGGTTGTGGGACAGACGGAGCAGTACTTC. Its translation: CASSSRGGVVGQTEQYF.

The V gene is TRBV5-1, the J gene TRBJ1-1; TRBD1 agrees at 8 bases. Trimming removed 3 bases from V and 4 bases from J; junction bases left unmatched: 8. Germline V CDR1 and CDR2: SGHRS, YFSETQ. This CDR3 spans 15 amino acids. DNA for the CDR3: TGCGCCAGCAGCTCGAACGGACAGGGCGGCACTGAAGCTTTCTTT. Its translation is CASSSNGQGGTEAFF.

The chain joins TRBV9 to TRBJ2-3; 10 positions match TRBD1. The CDR3 is 14 residues long. V shed 4 bases, J shed 6 bases, and the junction held 5 bases outside the gene matches. From germline, CDR1 is SGDLS and CDR2 YYNGEE. CDR3 coding DNA: TGTGCCAGCAGCCCTTGGACAGGGGGGGATACGCAGTATTTT. Protein product: CASSPWTGGDTQYF.

J is TRBJ2-2 and V is TRBV10-3, with 11 bases that match TRBD2. Germline V gives CDR1 ENHRY, CDR2 SYGVKD. There are 17 residues in the CDR3. V lost 4 bases to trimming and J lost 3 bases; unmatched junction nucleotides: 7. The CDR3 region has the DNA TGTGCCATCAGTGTTACTAGCGGGAGTATTGACACCGGGGAGCTGTTTTTT. It is translated as CAISVTSGSIDTGELFF.

The rearrangement links TRBV9 to TRBJ2-4, with 7 bases lining up with TRBD2. The ends lost 0 bases at V and 2 bases at J; junction bases unmatched: 8. CDR1 SGDLS and CDR2 YYNGEE come from the germline V gene. This CDR3 contains 17 residues. This CDR3 reads CASSVDGGDGTKNIQYF. The CDR3, as DNA: TGTGCCAGCAGCGTAGATGGGGGGGACGGAACCAAAAACATTCAGTACTTC.

J is TRBJ1-2 and V is TRBV29-1; D is ambiguous. Germline V lookup: CDR1 SQVTM, CDR2 ANQGSEA. The CDR3 extends over 13 amino acids. V dropped 4 bases and J dropped 6 bases, with 15 bases sitting between them. CDR3 sequence (DNA): TGCAGCGTTGCTGAGGGATCGGCGGATGGCTACACCTTC. As protein: CSVAEGSADGYTF.

The chain couples TRBV7-3 to TRBJ2-2; 10 bases map to TRBD1. CDR3 length equals 16 residues. In germline, CDR1 is SGHTA, CDR2 FQGTGA. The J segment lost 6 bases and the V segment lost 3 bases, leaving 7 bases of the junction unmatched. In DNA, the CDR3 is TGTGCCAGCAGCTTCAGGGACAGGGGAGTCGCCGGGGAGCTGTTTTTT. Translated, it gives CASSFRDRGVAGELFF.

The rearrangement joins TRBV9 to TRBJ2-1, with TRBD2 matching over 7 bases. This CDR3 contains 15 residues. Trimming took 0 bases from V and 8 from J; bases not matched to a gene: 8. The germline V gene encodes CDR1 SGDLS and CDR2 YYNGEE. In nucleotides, the CDR3 is TGTGCCAGCAGCGTAGCTTTACTAGCGATGGATGAGCAGTTCTTC. This encodes CASSVALLAMDEQFF.

This rearrangement joins TRBV30 to TRBJ1-2, with 7 bases lining up with TRBD1. J gave up 4 bases and V 0 bases, and 8 bases lay outside the gene matches. CDR1 and CDR2 from the germline V gene are GTSNPN and SVGIG (reference sequence). The CDR3 contains 15 residues. As DNA, the CDR3 is TGTGCCTGGAGTGTAGAGGCCAGGGGGGCCTATGGCTACACCTTC. Amino acids: CAWSVEARGAYGYTF.

This clone was recorded once. V and J are TRBV5-6 and TRBJ1-2; 8 bases are shared with TRBD1. The CDR3 loop spans 15 amino acids. Per germline, CDR1 SGHDT and CDR2 YYEEEE. Trimming cost V 4 bases and J 3 bases; bases outside gene matches: 8. The CDR3 DNA is TGTGCCAGCAGCCCGCCCCGGACAGGGTACTATGGCTACACCTTC. Translated, it gives CASSPPRTGYYGYTF.

The chain employs TRBV5-4 and TRBJ2-7; no clear D. Germline V gene lookup returns CDR1 SGHNT and CDR2 YYREEE (reference sequence). The CDR3 has 16 amino acids. V lost 2 bases and J lost 0, with 15 bases in between. Here the CDR3 DNA reads TGTGCCAGCAGCTTCGCGGCTGGCGGTAGCTCCTACGAGCAGTACTTC. Its protein product is CASSFAAGGSSYEQYF.

There are many counts of this clone. The chain links TRBV27 to TRBJ2-1, with a tentative D call TRBD1 (6 bases). The V gene's germline CDR1 is MNHEY and CDR2 SMNVEV (reference sequence). Trimming took 5 bases from V and 5 from J, leaving 16 bases between them. CDR3 length equals 15 residues. CDR3 in amino acids: CASSIAGTKNNEQFF. CDR3 DNA sequence: TGTGCCAGCAGTATAGCCGGGACAAAAAACAATGAGCAGTTCTTC.

Comment on this clone: The sample carries other DNA sequences with the same CDR3. The chain couples TRBV30 to TRBJ1-2; no clear D gene. The CDR3 is made up of 12 amino acids. The V and J ends lost 0 bases and 5 bases respectively, with 7 bases between them. Looked up from germline, CDR1 is GTSNPN and CDR2 is SVGIG (reference sequence). CDR3 DNA sequence: TGTGCCTGGAGTGTAGGAGGGTATGGCTACACCTTC. It specifies CAWSVGGYGYTF.

The V and J genes are TRBV7-9 and TRBJ1-1, with 7 bases aligning to TRBD1. The germline V gene has CDR1 SEHNR and CDR2 FQNEAQ (reference sequence). The trim removed 5 bases at V and 7 bases at J, leaving 7 bases unmatched. This CDR3 contains 13 residues. This chain's CDR3 is CASSGDSLGEAFF. CDR3 coding DNA: TGTGCCAGCAGCGGGGACAGTCTAGGTGAAGCTTTCTTT.

This clone came up a few times. The gene calls are TRBV6-1 and TRBJ2-7; 8 bases agree with TRBD2. The CDR3 loop spans 15 amino acids. The J segment lost 4 bases and the V segment lost 1 base, leaving 6 bases of the junction unmatched. Germline CDR1 reads MNHNS; CDR2 reads SASEGT. The CDR3 loop is CASSEGGRRRYEQYV. The CDR3 DNA follows: TGTGCCAGCAGTGAAGGCGGGAGGAGACGATACGAGCAGTACGTC.

The chain recombines TRBV28 with TRBJ1-2, with a weak D call TRBD1 (5 bases). Between the trimmed V and J ends, which lost 6 bases and 7 bases, there was a span of 15 bases. There are 13 residues in the CDR3. Germline assignment: CDR1 MDHEN and CDR2 SYDVKM. In nucleotides, the CDR3 is TGTGCCAGCAGAGTTGGGGGGGAGTTTGGCTACACCTTC. It is translated as CASRVGGEFGYTF.